This T cell receptor beta chain was retrieved from a study of blood T cell repertoires in COVID-19. Study summary: Spain, Italy and the United States supplied samples that represented acute and convalescent COVID-19. The analysed material was cDNA or gDNA that came from T cells, B-cell-depleted T cells, or PBMCs.

The CDR3 has 12 amino acids. V was shortened by 3 bases and J by 5 bases, with 4 bases between the two germline ends. In the original processing: Nucleated cell number was recorded as an estimate derived from reference gene primer amplification. Profiled with immunoSEQ multiplex PCR; TCRdb holds only in-frame clones, not every one. Clone size and V and J calls were adopted from that table, with D and trimming inferred from the DNA. Of 150,000 to 200,000 clones in the sample, about 80% were seen once. The specimen sequenced was peripheral blood. The rearrangement links TRBV12-3 or TRBV12-4 to TRBJ2-2; no reliable D call. The sequence was obtained from a man aged 55-75 years with acute or convalescent COVID-19. The CDR3, as DNA: TGTGCCAGCAGTTTCGGGACCGGGGAGCTGTTTTTT. Translated: CASSFGTGELFF.